The clone carrying this T cell receptor (beta chain) showed up just once. The data derive from a study of blood T cell repertoires in COVID-19. Clinical history as reported by participants underpinned cohort assignment. Produced via immunoSEQ multiplex PCR; TCRdb's table is partial and in-frame only. The data contain roughly 150,000 clones, over 70% of them singletons. This sequence was found in a man aged 65-85 years who had been exposed to COVID-19. The sequencing input was PBMCs or T cells enriched from blood (not recorded which).

CDR3 loop: CSTGQGYEAFF. The CDR3 region has the DNA TGCAGTACAGGACAGGGGTACGAGGCTTTCTTT. V usage is TRBV20-1 and J usage is TRBJ1-1; 9 nucleotides line up with TRBD1. Germline lookup yields CDR1 DFQATT and CDR2 SNEGSKA (reference sequence). V gave up 8 bases and J gave up 11 bases; unmatched junction bases: 9. The CDR3 contains 11 residues.